This T cell receptor beta chain was recovered during a study of T-cell reconstitution after alpha-beta-depleted transplantation in children. A remark on this clonotype: Its antigen is not known.

This sample's TCRbeta library carried unique molecular identifier barcodes. TCRdb passed the PCR reads through MiXCR, listing each CDR3 protein once. The sample carries hundreds of thousands of distinct CDR3 sequences, roughly 13% recorded once. Trimming removed 2 bases at V and 5 bases at J, with 19 bases between. The CDR3 totals 16 residues. CDR1 and CDR2 (germline): SNHLY, FYNNEI. The study, taken as a whole, reports: Several hundred graft clones that had expanded were reportedly the source of alpha-beta T cells about two months after transplant. Surviving thymic progenitors and recipient T cells were the source of high TCRbeta diversity at day 60 in some patients.

The chain uses TRBV2 and TRBJ2-7, with D perhaps TRBD1 (6 bases). The input for sequencing was PBMCs, taken before TCRalphabeta/CD19-depleted stem cell transplant. This receptor was identified in a girl aged 2 to 10 with congenital amegakaryocytic thrombocytopenia, due to receive a stem cell transplant. The CDR3 region is CASSELRSGVENEQYF. In DNA, the CDR3 is TGTGCCAGCAGTGAATTAAGGTCAGGGGTGGAGAACGAGCAGTACTTC.